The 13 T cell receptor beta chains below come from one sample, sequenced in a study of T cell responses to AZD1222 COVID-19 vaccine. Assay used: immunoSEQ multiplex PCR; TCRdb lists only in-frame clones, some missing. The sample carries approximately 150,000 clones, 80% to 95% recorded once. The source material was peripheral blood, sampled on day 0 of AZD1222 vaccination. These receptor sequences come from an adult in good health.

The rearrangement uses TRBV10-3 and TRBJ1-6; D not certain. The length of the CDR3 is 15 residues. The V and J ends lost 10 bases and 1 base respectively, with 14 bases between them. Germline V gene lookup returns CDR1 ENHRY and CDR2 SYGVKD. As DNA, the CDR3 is TGTGCCACCTCGGGTGAATGGTCCTATAATTCACCCCTCCACTTT. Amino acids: CATSGEWSYNSPLHF.

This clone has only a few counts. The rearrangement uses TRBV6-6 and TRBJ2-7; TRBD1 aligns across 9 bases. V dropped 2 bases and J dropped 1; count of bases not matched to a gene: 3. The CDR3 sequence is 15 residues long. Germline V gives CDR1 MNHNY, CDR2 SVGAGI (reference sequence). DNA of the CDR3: TGTGCCAGCAGTTACCCAGGACAGGGGTCCTACGAGCAGTACTTC. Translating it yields CASSYPGQGSYEQYF.

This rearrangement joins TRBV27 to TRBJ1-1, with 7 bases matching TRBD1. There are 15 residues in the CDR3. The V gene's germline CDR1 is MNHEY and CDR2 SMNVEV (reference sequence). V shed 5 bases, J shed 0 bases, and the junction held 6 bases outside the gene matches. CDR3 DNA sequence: TGTGCCAGCAGTCCTTACAGGGGATTGAACACTGAAGCTTTCTTT. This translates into CASSPYRGLNTEAFF.

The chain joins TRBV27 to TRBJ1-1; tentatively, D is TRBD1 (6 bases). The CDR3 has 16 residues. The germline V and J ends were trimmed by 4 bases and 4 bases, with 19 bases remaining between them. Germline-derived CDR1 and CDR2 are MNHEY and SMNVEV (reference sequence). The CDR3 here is CASSSLRLGGLTEAFF. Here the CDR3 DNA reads TGTGCCAGCAGTTCACTTCGTCTGGGGGGCCTCACTGAAGCTTTCTTT.

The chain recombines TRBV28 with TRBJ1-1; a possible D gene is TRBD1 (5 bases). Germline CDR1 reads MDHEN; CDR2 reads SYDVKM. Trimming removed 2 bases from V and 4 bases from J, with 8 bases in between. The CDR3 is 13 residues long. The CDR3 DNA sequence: TGTGCCAGCAGTTTACGGGGGGGCACTGAAGCTTTCTTT. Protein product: CASSLRGGTEAFF.

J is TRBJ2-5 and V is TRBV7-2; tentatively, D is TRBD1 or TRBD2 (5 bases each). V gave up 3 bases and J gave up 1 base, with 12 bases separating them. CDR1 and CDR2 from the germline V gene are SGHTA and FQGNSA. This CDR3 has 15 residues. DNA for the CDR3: TGTGCCAGCAGCTTGCCTTCTGGGACCCAAGAGACCCAGTACTTC. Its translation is CASSLPSGTQETQYF.

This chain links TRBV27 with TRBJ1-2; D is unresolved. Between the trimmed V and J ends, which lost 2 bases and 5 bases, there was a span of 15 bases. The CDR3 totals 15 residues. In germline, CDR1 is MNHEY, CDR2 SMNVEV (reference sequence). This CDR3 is CASSLVALSNYGYTF. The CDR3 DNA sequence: TGTGCCAGCAGTTTAGTTGCACTTTCAAATTATGGCTACACCTTC.

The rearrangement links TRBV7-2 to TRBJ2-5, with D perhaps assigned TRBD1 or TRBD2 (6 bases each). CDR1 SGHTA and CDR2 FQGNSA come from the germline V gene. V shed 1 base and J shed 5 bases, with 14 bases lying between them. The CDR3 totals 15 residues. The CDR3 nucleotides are TGTGCCAGCAGCTTAGACGGGGGCTATAGGGAGACCCAGTACTTC. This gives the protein CASSLDGGYRETQYF.

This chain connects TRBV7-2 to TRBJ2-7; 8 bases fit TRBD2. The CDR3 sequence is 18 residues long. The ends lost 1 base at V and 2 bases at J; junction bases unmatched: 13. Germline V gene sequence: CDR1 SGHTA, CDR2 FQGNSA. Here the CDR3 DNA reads TGTGCCAGCAGCTTAGTAACGGCGGGGGGATCTTTTACCTACGAGCAGTACTTC. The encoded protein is CASSLVTAGGSFTYEQYF.

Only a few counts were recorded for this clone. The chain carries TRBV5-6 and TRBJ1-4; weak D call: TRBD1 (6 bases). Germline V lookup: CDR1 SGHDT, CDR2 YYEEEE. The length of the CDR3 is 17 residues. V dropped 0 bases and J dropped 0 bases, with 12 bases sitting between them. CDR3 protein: CASSLGQGSPTNEKLFF. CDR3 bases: TGTGCCAGCAGCTTGGGGCAGGGGAGTCCAACTAATGAAAAACTGTTTTTT.

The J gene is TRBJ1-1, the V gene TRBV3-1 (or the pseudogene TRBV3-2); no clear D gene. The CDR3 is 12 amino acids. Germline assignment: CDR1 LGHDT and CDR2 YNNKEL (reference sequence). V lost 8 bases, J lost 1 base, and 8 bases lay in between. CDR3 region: CASAKGNTEAFF. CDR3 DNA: TGTGCCAGCGCAAAAGGGAACACTGAAGCTTTCTTT.

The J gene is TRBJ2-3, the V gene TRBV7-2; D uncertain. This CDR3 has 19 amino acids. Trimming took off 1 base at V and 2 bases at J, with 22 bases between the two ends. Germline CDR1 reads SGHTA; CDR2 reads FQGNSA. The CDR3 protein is CASSLDIGWQEMPTDTQYF. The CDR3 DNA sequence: TGTGCCAGCAGCTTAGATATAGGGTGGCAGGAGATGCCCACAGATACGCAGTATTTT.

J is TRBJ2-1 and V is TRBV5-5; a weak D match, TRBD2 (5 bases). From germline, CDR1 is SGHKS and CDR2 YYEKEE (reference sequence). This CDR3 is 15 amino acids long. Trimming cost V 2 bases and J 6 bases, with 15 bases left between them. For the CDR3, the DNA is TGTGCCAGCAGCTTTGAAAGGGAGACTACCAATGAGCAGTTCTTC. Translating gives CASSFERETTNEQFF.